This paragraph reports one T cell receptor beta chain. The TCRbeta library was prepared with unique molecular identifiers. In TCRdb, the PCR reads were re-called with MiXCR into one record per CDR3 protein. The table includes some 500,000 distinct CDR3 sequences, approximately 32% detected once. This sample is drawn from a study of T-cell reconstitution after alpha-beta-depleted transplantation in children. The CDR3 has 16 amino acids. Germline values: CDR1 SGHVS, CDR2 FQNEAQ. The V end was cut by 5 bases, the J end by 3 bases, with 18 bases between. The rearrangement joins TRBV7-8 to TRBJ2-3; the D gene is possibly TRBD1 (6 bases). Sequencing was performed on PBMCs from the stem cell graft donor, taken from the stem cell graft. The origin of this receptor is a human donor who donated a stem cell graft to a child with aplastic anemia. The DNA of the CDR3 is TGTGCCAGCAGCCCACCTACAGGGTTGGGGACAGATACGCAGTATTTT. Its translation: CASSPPTGLGTDTQYF.